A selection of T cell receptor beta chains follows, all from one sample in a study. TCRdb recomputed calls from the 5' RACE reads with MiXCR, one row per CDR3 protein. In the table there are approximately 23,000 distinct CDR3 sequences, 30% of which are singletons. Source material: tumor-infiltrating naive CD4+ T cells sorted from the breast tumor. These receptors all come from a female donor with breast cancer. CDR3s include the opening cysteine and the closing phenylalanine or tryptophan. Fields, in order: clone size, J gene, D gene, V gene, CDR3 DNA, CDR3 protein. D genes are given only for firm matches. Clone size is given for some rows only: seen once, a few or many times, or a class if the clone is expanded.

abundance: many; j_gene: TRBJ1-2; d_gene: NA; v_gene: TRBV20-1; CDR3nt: TGCAGTGCTAGTAGGCCGGATAACTATGGCTACACCTTC; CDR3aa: CSASRPDNYGYTF
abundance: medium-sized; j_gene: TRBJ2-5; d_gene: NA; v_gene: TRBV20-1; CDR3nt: TGCAGTGCAACTTACACACCACAAGAGACCCAGTACTTC; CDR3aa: CSATYTPQETQYF
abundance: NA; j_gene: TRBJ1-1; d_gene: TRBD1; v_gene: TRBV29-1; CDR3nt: TGCAGCGTTGAAGACAACCTCGACAGGGGATTGAGGAACACTGAAGCTTTCTTT; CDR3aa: CSVEDNLDRGLRNTEAFF
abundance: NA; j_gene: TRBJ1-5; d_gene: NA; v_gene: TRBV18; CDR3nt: TGTGCCAGCTCACCAGTCGGGACCCCCAATCAGCCCCAGCATTTT; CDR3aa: CASSPVGTPNQPQHF
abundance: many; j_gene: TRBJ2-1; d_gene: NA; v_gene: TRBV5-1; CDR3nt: TGCGCCAGCAGCTTGGCAGCGGCAAGCTCCTACAATGAGCAGTTCTTC; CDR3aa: CASSLAAASSYNEQFF
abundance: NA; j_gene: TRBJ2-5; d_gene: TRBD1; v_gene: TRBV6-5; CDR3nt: TGTGCCAGCAGTCACGGGACAGTGGGTCAGCCCCAGTACTTC; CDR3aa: CASSHGTVGQPQYF
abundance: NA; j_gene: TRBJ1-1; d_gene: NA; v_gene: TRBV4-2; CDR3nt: TGTGCCAGCGAGGGGGTCACTGAAGCTTTCTTT; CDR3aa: CASEGVTEAFF
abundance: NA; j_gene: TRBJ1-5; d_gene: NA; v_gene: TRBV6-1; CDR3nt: TGTGCCAGCAGTGGATTCGCAGGCTCCTATCAGCCCCAGCATTTT; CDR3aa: CASSGFAGSYQPQHF
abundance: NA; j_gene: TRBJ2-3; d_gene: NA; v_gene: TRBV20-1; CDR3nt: TGCAGTGCTAGAGATCGGATTGGACTGATTACGCAGTATTTT; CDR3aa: CSARDRIGLITQYF
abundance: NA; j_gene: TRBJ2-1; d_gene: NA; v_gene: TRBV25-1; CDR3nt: TGTGCCAGCAGTGAATTTCAGGGGCCCAAGCACAATGAGCAGTTCTTC; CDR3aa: CASSEFQGPKHNEQFF
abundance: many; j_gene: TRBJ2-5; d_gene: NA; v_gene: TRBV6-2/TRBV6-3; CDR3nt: TGTGCCAGCAGTTCCGAGGAGACCCAGTACTTC; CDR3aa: CASSSEETQYF
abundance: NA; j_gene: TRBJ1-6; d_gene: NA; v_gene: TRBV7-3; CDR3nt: TGTGCCAGCAGCCAGGGACAAAACTATAATTCACCCCTCCACTTT; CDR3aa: CASSQGQNYNSPLHF
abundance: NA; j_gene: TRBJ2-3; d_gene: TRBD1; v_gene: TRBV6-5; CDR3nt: TGTGCCAGCAGACCGACAGGGAGAGATACGCAGTATTTT; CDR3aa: CASRPTGRDTQYF
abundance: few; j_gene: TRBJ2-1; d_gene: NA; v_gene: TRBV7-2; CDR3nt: TGTGCCAGCAGCTTAGATCAAAGAGGGGGGAATGAGCAGTTCTTC; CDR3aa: CASSLDQRGGNEQFF
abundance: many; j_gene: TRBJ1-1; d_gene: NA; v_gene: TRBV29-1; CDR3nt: TGCAGCGTTCGAACCGGGACATCCGGAGCTTTCTTT; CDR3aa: CSVRTGTSGAFF
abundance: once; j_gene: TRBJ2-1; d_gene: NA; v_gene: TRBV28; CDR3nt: TGTGCCGGCAGTATTTACTACAGGAATGAGCAGTTCTTC; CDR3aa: CAGSIYYRNEQFF
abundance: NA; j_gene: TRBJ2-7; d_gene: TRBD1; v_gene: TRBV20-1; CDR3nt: TGCAGTGCTGGACCCGGGACAGACTCCTACGAGCAGTACTTC; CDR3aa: CSAGPGTDSYEQYF
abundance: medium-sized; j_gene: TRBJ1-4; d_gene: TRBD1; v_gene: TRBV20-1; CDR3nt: TGCAGTGCTAGAGGAGGACAGGAAGAAAAACTGTTTTTT; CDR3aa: CSARGGQEEKLFF
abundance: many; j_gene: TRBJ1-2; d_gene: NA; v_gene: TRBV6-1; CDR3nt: TGTGCCAGCAGTAACGGACGGTATGGCTACACCTTC; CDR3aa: CASSNGRYGYTF
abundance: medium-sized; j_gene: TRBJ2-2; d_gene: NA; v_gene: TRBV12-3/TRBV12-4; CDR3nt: TGTGCCAGCAGTTTGGTCCCTACCGGGGAGCTGTTTTTT; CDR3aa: CASSLVPTGELFF
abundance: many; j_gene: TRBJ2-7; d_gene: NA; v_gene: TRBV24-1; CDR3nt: TGTGCCACCAGTGAGGCGCCGGGAGATCAGGGCTCCTACGAGCAGTACTTC; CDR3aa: CATSEAPGDQGSYEQYF
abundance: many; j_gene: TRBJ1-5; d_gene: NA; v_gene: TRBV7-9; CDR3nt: TGTGCCAGCAGCCTAGGGGACACCGTCAATCAGCCCCAGCATTTT; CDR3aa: CASSLGDTVNQPQHF
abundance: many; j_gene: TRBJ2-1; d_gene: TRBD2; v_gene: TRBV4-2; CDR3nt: TGTGCCAGCAGCCTCCTCATTAGCGGGAGGGCCGATAATGAGCAGTTCTTC; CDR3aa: CASSLLISGRADNEQFF
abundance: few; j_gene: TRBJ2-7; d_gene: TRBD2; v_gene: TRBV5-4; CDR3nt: TGTGCCAGCAGCTCTTTAACTAGCGGGAGGGCTTACGAGCAGTACTTC; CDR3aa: CASSSLTSGRAYEQYF
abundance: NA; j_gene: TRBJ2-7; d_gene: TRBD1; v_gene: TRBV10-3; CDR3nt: TGTGCCATCAGTGGCACAGGGGTCGGGCCCTACGAGCAGTACTTC; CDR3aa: CAISGTGVGPYEQYF
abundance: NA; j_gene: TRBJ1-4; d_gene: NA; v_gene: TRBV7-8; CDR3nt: TGTGCCAGCAGCTTAGGTTCTCTTGCAACTAATGAAAAACTGTTTTTT; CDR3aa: CASSLGSLATNEKLFF
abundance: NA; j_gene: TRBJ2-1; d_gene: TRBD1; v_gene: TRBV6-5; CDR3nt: TGTGCCAGCAGCCGGGGACAGGGGGGTTACAATGAGCAGTTCTTC; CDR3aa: CASSRGQGGYNEQFF
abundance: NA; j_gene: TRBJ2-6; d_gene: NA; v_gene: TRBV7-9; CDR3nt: TGTGCCAGCAGCAACCGGGACAACTCTGGGGCCAACGTCCTGACTTTC; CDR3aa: CASSNRDNSGANVLTF
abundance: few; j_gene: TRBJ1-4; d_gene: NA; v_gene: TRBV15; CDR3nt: TGTGCCACCAGCAGCCAGGACGTGGGGGAAAAACTGTTTTTT; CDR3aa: CATSSQDVGEKLFF
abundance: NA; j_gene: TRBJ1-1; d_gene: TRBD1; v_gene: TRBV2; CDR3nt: TGTGCCAGCGGGACAGGGGGGAACACTGAAGCTTTCTTT; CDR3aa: CASGTGGNTEAFF
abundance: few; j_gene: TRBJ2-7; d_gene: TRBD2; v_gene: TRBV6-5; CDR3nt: TGTGCCAGCAGTTACAAGGGACTAGCGGGAGGGAGCCCCTACGAGCAGTACTTC; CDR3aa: CASSYKGLAGGSPYEQYF
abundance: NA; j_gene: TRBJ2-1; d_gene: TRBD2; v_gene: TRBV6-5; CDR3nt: TGTGCCAGCAGTGGAGCTAGCGGGAGTCTCAATGAGCAGTTCTTC; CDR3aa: CASSGASGSLNEQFF
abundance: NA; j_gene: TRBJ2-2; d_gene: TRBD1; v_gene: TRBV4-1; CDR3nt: TGCGCCAGCAGCTTGGGACAGGGGGCAGTCGGGGAGCTGTTTTTT; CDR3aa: CASSLGQGAVGELFF
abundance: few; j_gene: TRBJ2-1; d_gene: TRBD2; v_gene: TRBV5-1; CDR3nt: TGCGCCAGCAGCTCTTGGACTAGCGGGGGCAACAATGAGCAGTTCTTC; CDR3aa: CASSSWTSGGNNEQFF
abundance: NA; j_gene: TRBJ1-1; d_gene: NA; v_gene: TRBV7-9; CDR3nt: TGTGCCAGCAGCTTGGGTATGAAGGGAACGAACACTGAAGCTTTCTTT; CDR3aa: CASSLGMKGTNTEAFF
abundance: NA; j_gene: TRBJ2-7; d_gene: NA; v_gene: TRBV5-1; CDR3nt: TGCGCCAGCAGCTTGGGCGCCGGGGGTTCCTACGAGCAGTACTTC; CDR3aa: CASSLGAGGSYEQYF
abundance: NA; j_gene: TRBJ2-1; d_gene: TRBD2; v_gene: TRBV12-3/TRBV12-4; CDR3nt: TGTGCCAGCGCTCCCACGGGCGAGGGAGGGCCCTACAATGAGCAGTTCTTC; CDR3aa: CASAPTGEGGPYNEQFF
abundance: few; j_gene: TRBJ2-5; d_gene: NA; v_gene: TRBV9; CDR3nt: TGTGCCAGCAGCACCCCTCTAGGATCGCACCAAGAGACCCAGTACTTC; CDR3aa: CASSTPLGSHQETQYF
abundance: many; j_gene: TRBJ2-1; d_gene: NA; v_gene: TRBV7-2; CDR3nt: TGTGCCAGCAGCTTCCTAGGGCAGTTCTTC; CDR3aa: CASSFLGQFF
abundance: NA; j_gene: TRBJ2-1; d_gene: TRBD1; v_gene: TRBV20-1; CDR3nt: TGCAGTGCTCTTAGGGGGCCTGACTACAATGAGCAGTTCTTC; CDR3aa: CSALRGPDYNEQFF
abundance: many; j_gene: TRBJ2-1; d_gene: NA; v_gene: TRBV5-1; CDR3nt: TGCGCCAGCAGCTTTAAAACGGGAGCGTCTGAGCAGTTCTTC; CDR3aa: CASSFKTGASEQFF
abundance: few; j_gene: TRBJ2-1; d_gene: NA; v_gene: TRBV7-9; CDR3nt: TGTGCCAGCAGCATGACAGCCAATGAGCAGTTCTTC; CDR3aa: CASSMTANEQFF
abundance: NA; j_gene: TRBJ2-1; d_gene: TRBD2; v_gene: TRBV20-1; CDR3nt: TGCAGTGCTACTCCGGGACTAGCGGGAGGGAATGAGCAGTTCTTC; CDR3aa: CSATPGLAGGNEQFF